Each of the 12 T cell receptor beta chains below was sequenced from the same sample in a study of liver allograft versus peripheral blood T cells. Whole-study context: T cell receptor repertoires in transplanted livers were compared with those in recipients' peripheral blood.

One entry per CDR3 protein results from TCRdb running MiXCR on the reads. The sample consists of more than 10,000 distinct CDR3 sequences, 25% to 35% of them appearing once. Receptors were obtained from a human patient who had a liver transplant. Part of the T cell pool may stem from the graft donor.

This clonotype was found a few times. V gene TRBV6-6 combines with J gene TRBJ1-4; 9 nucleotides agree with TRBD1. The V gene's germline CDR1 is MNHNY and CDR2 SVGAGI (reference sequence). The CDR3 is made up of 15 amino acids. Trimming took 5 bases from V and 5 from J; bases not matched to a gene: 6. The CDR3 nucleotides read TGTGCCAGCAGTGATCTACAGGGGGCGAATGAAAAACTGTTTTTT. Amino acids: CASSDLQGANEKLFF.

The gene calls are TRBV11-1 and TRBJ2-3; D possibly uses TRBD1 or TRBD2 (5 bases each). CDR1 is SGHAT, CDR2 FQDESV, per germline (reference sequence). The V gene lost 5 bases and the J gene lost 0 bases, with 9 bases spanning the gap. The CDR3 contains 14 residues. Written as DNA, the CDR3 is TGTGCCAGCAGCCGCCGGGACAGCACAGATACGCAGTATTTT. Amino acid sequence: CASSRRDSTDTQYF.

At least ten counts were recorded for this clonotype. This chain joins TRBV6-1 and TRBJ1-2, with a weak D call TRBD1 (5 bases). Trimming left V 1 base short and J 11 bases short, with 17 bases between. The CDR3 is 14 amino acids. Germline V gene lookup returns CDR1 MNHNS and CDR2 SASEGT. The CDR3 nucleotides are TGTGCCAGCAGTGAAGGGATACAGGCGGCGGGGTACACCTTC. It encodes CASSEGIQAAGYTF.

This clonotype was found a few times. The chain uses TRBV30 and TRBJ1-5; TRBD1 matches at 7 bases. The germline V gene has CDR1 GTSNPN and CDR2 SVGIG (reference sequence). V lost 0 bases to trimming and J lost 5 bases; unmatched junction nucleotides: 4. The CDR3 has 14 residues. The CDR3 DNA follows: TGTGCCTGGAGTGTGACAGGGCTTCATCAGCCCCAGCATTTT. Its translation: CAWSVTGLHQPQHF.

This clonotype occurred a few times. The rearrangement joins TRBV7-9 to TRBJ2-3, with unresolved D. Germline CDR1 and CDR2: SEHNR and FQNEAQ (reference sequence). With 1 base removed from V and 7 bases from J, the gap between germline ends came to 6 bases. The CDR3 extends over 12 amino acids. As DNA, the CDR3 is TGTGCCAGCAGCTTAGATCGTAATACGCAGTATTTT. It specifies CASSLDRNTQYF.

This clonotype has just a few counts. The chain couples TRBV19 to TRBJ1-2, with TRBD1 matching over 9 bases. J lost 10 bases, V lost 5 bases, and 8 bases had no gene match. Per germline, CDR1 LNHDA and CDR2 SQIVND (reference sequence). CDR3 length: 13 residues. This CDR3 reads CASSYWDRDDYTF. The CDR3 DNA reads TGTGCCAGTAGTTACTGGGACAGGGATGACTACACCTTC. The whole variable domain, filled in from reference TRBV19 and TRBJ1-2, reads DGGITQSPKYLFRKEGQNVTLSCEQNLNHDAMYWYRQDPGQGLRLIYYSQIVNDFQKGDIAEGYSVSREKKESFPLTVTSAQKNPTAFYLCASSYWDRDDYTFGSGTRLTVV.

This clonotype was seen repeatedly, ten times or more. The chain couples TRBV28 to TRBJ2-6; the D gene is possibly TRBD2 (5 bases). Trimming left V 11 bases short and J 1 base short, with 15 bases between. The CDR3 has 15 amino acids. Looked up from germline, CDR1 is MDHEN and CDR2 is SYDVKM. The CDR3 bases are TGTGCCTCTATGGTAGGAGGATCTGGGGCCAACGTCCTGACTTTC. Translation: CASMVGGSGANVLTF.

In this sample, this clonotype is medium-sized. The chain carries TRBV13 and TRBJ1-1, with 7 bases identical to TRBD1. The CDR3 totals 14 residues. Trimming cost V 2 bases and J 2 bases; bases outside gene matches: 2. CDR1 PRHDT and CDR2 FYEKMQ come from the germline V gene (reference sequence). As DNA, the CDR3 is TGTGCCAGCAGCTTATGGACAGGTAACACTGAAGCTTTCTTT. Protein product: CASSLWTGNTEAFF.

V usage is TRBV27 and J usage is TRBJ1-6; D unresolved. CDR1 MNHEY and CDR2 SMNVEV come from the germline V gene (reference sequence). The CDR3 is 14 residues long. V lost 7 bases and J 10 bases, leaving 17 bases between the germline ends. CDR3: CASNRPGIGSPLHF. The CDR3 DNA is TGTGCCAGCAATCGGCCGGGGATTGGGTCACCCCTCCACTTT.

This clonotype was seen more than once but under ten times. The J gene is TRBJ1-3, the V gene TRBV28; D remains ambiguous. The CDR3 has 12 residues. Looked up from germline, CDR1 is MDHEN and CDR2 is SYDVKM. Trimming removed 5 bases at V and 8 bases at J, with 10 bases between. The CDR3 loop is CASSPTGDTIYF. The CDR3, as DNA: TGTGCCAGCAGTCCCACGGGCGACACCATATATTTT.

The rearrangement joins TRBV7-2 to TRBJ2-3, with TRBD1 identical over 9 bases. CDR3 size: 15 residues. The V gene end was trimmed by 7 bases and the J gene end by 5 bases; junction bases not matched to a gene: 10. Germline CDR1 reads SGHTA; CDR2 reads FQGNSA. This chain's CDR3 is CASTARTGERDTQYF. CDR3 nucleotide sequence: TGTGCCAGCACCGCCCGGACAGGGGAGAGAGATACGCAGTATTTT.

The V and J genes are TRBV15 and TRBJ1-3; D is unclear. This CDR3 has 17 amino acids. Germline values: CDR1 LNHNV, CDR2 YYDKDF (reference sequence). V lost 1 base and J 0 bases, leaving 13 bases between the germline ends. CDR3 sequence reads: CATSRVGSVASGNTIYF. CDR3 in DNA: TGTGCCACCAGCAGAGTGGGAAGCGTCGCCTCTGGAAACACCATATATTTT.